The rows below give T cell receptor beta chains drawn from one sample of a study of cytotoxic CD8 clonotypes in ibrutinib-treated CLL. Clones were read by immunoSEQ multiplex PCR, and TCRdb kept only the in-frame ones, dropping some. The data show 140,000 to 150,000 clones, with around 76% seen just once and approximately 5.1% held by the top ten. The source was PBMCs, collected after 24 months of ibrutinib treatment. These receptors were obtained from a human donor with chronic lymphocytic leukemia. Each CDR3 is given without its conserved first and last residue. A D gene is named only where the DNA matches it firmly.

V: TRBV28; D: TRBD2; length: 13; J: TRBJ2-7; CDR3: ASSLGPSGSHEQY
V: TRBV1; D: -; length: 13; J: TRBJ1-3; CDR3: TSSPPRPSGNTIY
V: TRBV18; D: -; length: 13; J: TRBJ1-1; CDR3: ASSPGRAMNTEAF
V: TRBV21-1; D: -; length: 13; J: TRBJ1-4; CDR3: ASSKGRGQGEKLF
V: TRBV5-1; D: -; length: 12; J: TRBJ2-3; CDR3: ASSLLPSTDTQY
V: TRBV2; D: -; length: 12; J: TRBJ1-4; CDR3: ASTPDSWAEKLF
V: TRBV29-1; D: TRBD2; length: 10; J: TRBJ2-5; CDR3: SALAAQETQY
V: TRBV7-2; D: -; length: 11; J: TRBJ1-1; CDR3: ASGPEGGREAF
V: TRBV14; D: TRBD1; length: 13; J: TRBJ2-7; CDR3: ASSPPGTGGYEQY
V: TRBV2; D: TRBD1; length: 13; J: TRBJ1-6; CDR3: ASSEGTGDYSPLH
V: TRBV25-1; D: TRBD1; length: 15; J: TRBJ2-3; CDR3: ASSPPRDRVFSDTQY
V: TRBV6-5; D: -; length: 11; J: TRBJ2-2; CDR3: ASGSTEGGELF
V: TRBV2; D: -; length: 9; J: TRBJ2-7; CDR3: ASSVDTLPY
V: TRBV7-3; D: -; length: 12; J: TRBJ2-3; CDR3: ASSPAWGTDTQY
V: TRBV6-5; D: TRBD1; length: 13; J: TRBJ1-5; CDR3: ASSRSPTGRQPQH
V: TRBV25-1; D: -; length: 12; J: TRBJ2-3; CDR3: ASSGGVGTDTQY
V: TRBV28; D: TRBD2; length: 12; J: TRBJ2-1; CDR3: ASRGGGGPREQF
V: TRBV7-6; D: TRBD2; length: 13; J: TRBJ2-3; CDR3: ASSSFSGEGDTQY
V: TRBV7-2; D: -; length: 15; J: TRBJ2-1; CDR3: ASSLVLSTNLDNEQF
V: TRBV10-3; D: -; length: 10; J: TRBJ1-5; CDR3: AIRDSNQPQH
V: TRBV7-3; D: TRBD2; length: 13; J: TRBJ2-1; CDR3: ASSRSSGRYNEQF
V: TRBV29-1; D: -; length: 11; J: TRBJ2-3; CDR3: STEGGFTDTQY
V: TRBV15; D: TRBD1; length: 13; J: TRBJ1-2; CDR3: ATSRGAGTGDGYT
V: TRBV2; D: TRBD2; length: 14; J: TRBJ2-3; CDR3: ASLRTSGGSTDTQY
V: TRBV6-5; D: -; length: 13; J: TRBJ1-6; CDR3: ASGGSSSYNSPLH
V: TRBV7-9; D: -; length: 12; J: TRBJ2-5; CDR3: ASANWGITETQY
V: TRBV7-9; D: TRBD1; length: 13; J: TRBJ2-5; CDR3: ASSLPTGVQETQY
V: TRBV7-9; D: TRBD1; length: 16; J: TRBJ2-3; CDR3: ASSSTPGQGACTDTQY
V: TRBV6-5; D: -; length: 10; J: TRBJ1-5; CDR3: ASTTGDQPQH
V: TRBV7-9; D: TRBD2; length: 12; J: TRBJ2-2; CDR3: ASSRWGGDGELF
V: TRBV28; D: -; length: 13; J: TRBJ1-6; CDR3: ASSPNRGANSPLH
V: TRBV11-3; D: -; length: 11; J: TRBJ1-1; CDR3: ASSKGGFTEAF
V: TRBV6-6; D: -; length: 13; J: TRBJ1-4; CDR3: ASSYSGEPNEKLF
V: TRBV19; D: -; length: 11; J: TRBJ1-5; CDR3: ASSIPKGQPQH
V: TRBV15; D: -; length: 12; J: TRBJ2-2; CDR3: ATSSVRDTGELF
V: TRBV28; D: TRBD1; length: 12; J: TRBJ1-1; CDR3: ASRPPGTVTEAF
V: TRBV15; D: TRBD2; length: 15; J: TRBJ2-3; CDR3: ATSRDRTSMLADTQY
V: TRBV7-9; D: -; length: 13; J: TRBJ1-3; CDR3: ASSAPGGGGNTIY
V: TRBV28; D: -; length: 11; J: TRBJ1-2; CDR3: ASSLQGIDGYT
V: TRBV18; D: -; length: 14; J: TRBJ2-7; CDR3: ASSPRTSTDRGEQY
V: TRBV5-1; D: TRBD2; length: 13; J: TRBJ2-7; CDR3: ASSSGTSGRYEQY
V: TRBV18; D: -; length: 9; J: TRBJ2-7; CDR3: ASSPGYEQY
V: TRBV7-3; D: TRBD1; length: 14; J: TRBJ1-1; CDR3: ASSPQGGGLITEAF
V: TRBV18; D: -; length: 13; J: TRBJ1-1; CDR3: ASSPETGPNTEAF
V: TRBV18; D: -; length: 11; J: TRBJ2-1; CDR3: ASSPSALNEQF
V: TRBV4-2; D: TRBD2; length: 12; J: TRBJ2-2; CDR3: ASSPPRGSGELF
V: TRBV28; D: TRBD2; length: 10; J: TRBJ2-5; CDR3: ASTGGSETQY
V: TRBV18; D: -; length: 12; J: TRBJ2-7; CDR3: ASSTRRDSYEQY
V: TRBV27; D: -; length: 13; J: TRBJ2-6; CDR3: AARGVGAGANVLT
V: TRBV4-3; D: -; length: 14; J: TRBJ1-2; CDR3: ASSQDRWGPNYGYT
V: TRBV5-1; D: -; length: 11; J: TRBJ1-2; CDR3: ASSRGQNYGYT
V: TRBV27; D: -; length: 11; J: TRBJ2-5; CDR3: ASSSQGIETQY
V: TRBV27; D: TRBD1; length: 15; J: TRBJ2-6; CDR3: ASSPGQGAVGANVLT